This T cell receptor (beta chain) was recovered during a study of cytomegalovirus exposure and HLA in healthy donors. Whole-study findings and limits: Researchers reported that a few CMV-associated chains were confirmed in vitro as CMV antigen-specific. Researchers counted 150 to 200 TCR beta chains as cytomegalovirus-associated.

The PCR was carried out with 60 Vbeta primers and 13 Jbeta primers. Sequencing was performed with immunoSEQ multiplex PCR; in TCRdb, only in-frame clones are kept and a portion is missing. The sample has under 200,000 clones; 75% to 85% are singletons. This clone was recorded a few times. Its cognate antigen is unknown. The V gene end was trimmed by 0 bases and the J gene end by 5 bases; junction bases not matched to a gene: 21. Germline lookup yields CDR1 LGHNT and CDR2 FRNRAP. The CDR3 is 20 amino acids. This chain uses TRBV12-5 with TRBJ2-5, with TRBD1 identical over 7 bases. The sample comprised PBMCs. The receptor was isolated from a woman aged 25 to 39 in good health and CMV-seropositive. The CDR3 region is CASGLVRDHGQAFSQETQYF. Here the CDR3 DNA reads TGTGCTAGTGGTTTGGTACGGGACCACGGACAGGCGTTCAGTCAGGAGACCCAGTACTTC.